Listed here is a single T cell receptor (beta chain). Which antigen it targets is not known. No base-level quality is on record; no much larger clone is a single base apart. CDR1 and CDR2 were assigned from the germline V gene as MGHDK and SYGVNS. The CDR3 runs 15 residues from the cysteine to the phenylalanine. Only the CDR3 part of the read is kept: 45 bases, read in frame from the first base. This specimen belongs to a study of shared clonotypes between healthy human individuals (dated by TCRdb to the early 2020s). About the study as a whole: Two women and a few men aged 18 to 49 years were included in the cohort. For each donor, CD4 naive and CD4 memory were each given three plates, CD8 naive was given two plates, and CD8 memory was given one plate. Blood TCR repertoires of about five healthy adults were deeply sequenced to estimate repertoire size and the extent of clonotype sharing between individuals. To increase sequencing depth and limit assay-specific biases, TCR repertoire library preparation and sequencing were carried out by different laboratories using diverse techniques. Between about 0.85 and 10 billion PBMCs per donor were obtained by leukapheresis. The paper's findings and limits, for the study overall: Compared with non-shared clonotypes, the clonotypes found in all four sorted-subset donors had higher generation probabilities. Sharing across several donors was observed for approximately 5% of naive CD4, 3% to 4% of naive CD8, about 2.3% of memory CD4, and about 0.38% of memory CD8 clonotypes. Even with the large sequencing depth, rarefaction of the sorted-subset datasets indicated that sequencing was incomplete. The genetic and exposure-history diversity represented was limited by the small number of donors. Larger estimated clonotype richness was generally found for naive subsets than for memory subsets. Sampling was restricted to blood, and TCR repertoires in tissue are likely to differ from TCR repertoires in blood. Pairwise subsampling indicated that sequencing depth was expected to affect the degree of clonotype sharing among donors.

TCR CDR3 regions were amplified from genomic DNA by multiplex PCR using the deep immunoSEQ assay. For each cell subset, the extracted genomic DNA was distributed evenly across all wells of several immunoSEQ 96-well plates, and each plate served as one replicate. For sorted subsets, roughly 200 ng of genomic DNA, equivalent to 25,000 to 35,000 T cell genomes, went into each replicate PCR. Purified libraries were measured with a Qubit 3.0 fluorometer, size-checked on a Bioanalyzer 2100, and measured again with the KAPA Library Quantification kit. Each immunoSEQ 96-well plate was sequenced on its own single-read 150-cycle Illumina NextSeq 550 flow cell. On the authors' methods: The immunoSEQ output contained only junctional sequences without quality scores, so filtering could not match that applied to full-length reads. To assign V/J genes and CDR3, sequences were annotated using PyIR, a Python wrapper for IgBLAST v1.9, with IMGT germline references. Reads with weak V/J assignments (E-value above 1e-6), missing CDR3, stop codons, out-of-frame junctions, or ambiguous translated residues were removed. V3J clonotypes were defined as sequences sharing an identical inferred V gene, J gene, and CDR3 amino acid sequence. The percentage overlap between two repertoires was calculated by dividing the number of shared unique clonotypes by the size of the smaller repertoire. Richness of each repertoire was evaluated using RTK rarefaction, the Chao1 estimator, and Recon v2.1 estimates of unobserved clonotypes. Generation probabilities for all TCRbeta clonotypes obtained by the gDNA method from a handful of donors were computed using OLGA. This is the immuneACCESS table as TCRdb keeps it, with only in-frame sequences that have V and J called. A part of the clones is gone; compared with another copy, unresolved V genes explain less than half, and the rest is unexplained. V, J and clone size derive from that table, while D and trimming were established from the DNA sequence. Within this sample are roughly 110,000 clones, with more than 65% of them counted one time only. The top ten hold roughly 25% of the sample.

Healthy HIV-negative adults with no recently reported acute infections or vaccinations were included as donors. Every donor was a Caucasian adult residing in Nashville, Tennessee, USA. CD8 memory samples consisted of magnetically selected CD45RO+ cells combined with CCR7-negative CD45RA+ effector memory (TemRA) cells. Blood was collected by leukapheresis, and PBMCs were isolated by Ficoll-Histopaque density gradient centrifugation and then cryopreserved in liquid nitrogen vapor phase. Analytical flow cytometry was used to check the purity and quantity of every magnetically sorted T cell population. Each sorted fraction had its genomic DNA isolated and then quantified by UV absorbance on a Nanodrop 2000c.

The chain was built from TRBV25-1 and TRBJ2-5; the D gene assignment is perhaps TRBD1 or TRBD2, with each matching 5 bases. The J call may be mistaken, given a closer DNA end match to TRBJ2-7. The sequenced material came from memory CD8+ T cells sorted from blood. The cell subset or site label for this specimen denotes: CD45RO+ cells pooled with CCR7-negative TemRA cells. The sequence derives from a woman under 40 in good health. The CDR3 protein is CASSDRDGRSYEQYF. The DNA sequence is given as TGTGCCAGCAGTGACCGGGACGGCCGCTCCTACGAGCAGTACTTC.